This T cell receptor beta chain was retrieved from a study of blood T cells in healthy people across ages. A sample-barcoded 5' primer and a J-beta primer mix were used in a second PCR of about 6 to 11 cycles. A template-switch adaptor that had 12 random nucleotides put a tag on each cDNA molecule. TCRdb independently ran MiXCR on the 5' RACE reads; one entry per CDR3 protein. The sample comprises hundreds of thousands of distinct CDR3 sequences, nearly 60% of which are singletons, and roughly 22% rests with the top ten. V gave up 1 base and J gave up 7 bases, with 10 bases separating them. The CDR3 runs to 13 residues. The germline V gene has CDR1 SNHLY and CDR2 FYNNEI.

The sample taken for sequencing was blood. This chain connects TRBV2 to TRBJ1-2; D may be TRBD1 (5 bases). The origin of this receptor is a man aged 30 to 39 in good health. DNA of the CDR3: TGTGCCAGCAGTGAAGAAAGGGGCTCTGGCTACACCTTC. Protein sequence: CASSEERGSGYTF.